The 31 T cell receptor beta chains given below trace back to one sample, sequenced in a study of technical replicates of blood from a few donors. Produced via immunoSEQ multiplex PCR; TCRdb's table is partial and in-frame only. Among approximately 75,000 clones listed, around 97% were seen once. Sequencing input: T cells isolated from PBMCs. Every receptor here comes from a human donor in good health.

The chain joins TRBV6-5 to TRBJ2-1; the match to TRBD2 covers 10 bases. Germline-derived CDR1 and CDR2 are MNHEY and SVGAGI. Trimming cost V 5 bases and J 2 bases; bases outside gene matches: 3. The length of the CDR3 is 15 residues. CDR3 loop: CASSLLAGTYNEQFF. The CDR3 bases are TGTGCCAGCAGTCTACTAGCGGGAACCTACAATGAGCAGTTCTTC.

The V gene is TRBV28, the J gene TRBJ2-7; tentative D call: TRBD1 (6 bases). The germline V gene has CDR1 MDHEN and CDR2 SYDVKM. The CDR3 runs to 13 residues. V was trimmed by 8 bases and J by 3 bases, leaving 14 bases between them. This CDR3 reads CASGRGHRYEQYF. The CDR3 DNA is TGTGCCAGCGGTCGGGGACACCGCTACGAGCAGTACTTC.

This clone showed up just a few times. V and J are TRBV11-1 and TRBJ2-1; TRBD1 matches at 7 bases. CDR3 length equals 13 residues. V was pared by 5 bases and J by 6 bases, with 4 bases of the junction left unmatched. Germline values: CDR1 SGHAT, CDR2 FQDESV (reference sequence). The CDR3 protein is CASSQTGFNEQFF. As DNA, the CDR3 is TGTGCCAGCAGCCAGACAGGGTTCAATGAGCAGTTCTTC.

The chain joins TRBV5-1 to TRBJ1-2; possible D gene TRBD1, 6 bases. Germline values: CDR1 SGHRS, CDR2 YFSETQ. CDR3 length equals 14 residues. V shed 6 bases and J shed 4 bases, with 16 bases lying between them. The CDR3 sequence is CASNPDRSFYGYTF. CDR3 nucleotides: TGCGCCAGCAACCCCGACAGGTCCTTCTATGGCTACACCTTC.

The CDR3 loop is CASSGMNTEAFF. The DNA of the CDR3 is TGTGCCAGCAGCGGGATGAACACTGAAGCTTTCTTT. The rearrangement uses TRBV6-6 and TRBJ1-1; D is ambiguous. The CDR3 sequence is 12 residues long. Germline lookup yields CDR1 MNHNY and CDR2 SVGAGI (reference sequence). V lost 6 bases to trimming and J lost 0 bases, with 5 bases between them.

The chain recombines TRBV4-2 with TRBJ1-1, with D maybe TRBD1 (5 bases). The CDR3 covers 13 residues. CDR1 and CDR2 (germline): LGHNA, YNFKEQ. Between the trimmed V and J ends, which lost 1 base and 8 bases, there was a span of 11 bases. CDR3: CASSQAKGLEAFF. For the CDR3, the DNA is TGTGCCAGCAGCCAAGCAAAGGGGCTCGAAGCTTTCTTT.

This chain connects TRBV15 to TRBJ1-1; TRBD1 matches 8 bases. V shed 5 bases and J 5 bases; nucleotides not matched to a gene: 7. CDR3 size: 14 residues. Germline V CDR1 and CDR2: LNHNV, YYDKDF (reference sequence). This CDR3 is CATSPRTGSTEAFF. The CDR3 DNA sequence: TGTGCCACCAGCCCACGGACAGGGTCGACTGAAGCTTTCTTT. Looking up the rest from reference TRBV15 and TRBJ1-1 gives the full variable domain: DAMVIQNPRYQVTQFGKPVTLSCSQTLNHNVMYWYQQKSSQAPKLLFHYYDKDFNNEADTPDNFQSRRPNTSFCFLDIRSPGLGDTAMYLCATSPRTGSTEAFFGQGTRLTVV.

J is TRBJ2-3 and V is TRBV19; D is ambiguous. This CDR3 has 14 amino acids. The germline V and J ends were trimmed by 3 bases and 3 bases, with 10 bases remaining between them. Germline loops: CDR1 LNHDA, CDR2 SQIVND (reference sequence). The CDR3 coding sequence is TGTGCCAGTAGTATGTATCGGAGTACAGATACGCAGTATTTT. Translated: CASSMYRSTDTQYF.

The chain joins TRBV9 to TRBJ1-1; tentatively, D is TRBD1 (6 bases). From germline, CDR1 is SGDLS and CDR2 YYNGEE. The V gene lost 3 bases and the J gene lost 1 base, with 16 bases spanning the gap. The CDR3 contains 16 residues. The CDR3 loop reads CASSGWGRGKNTEAFF. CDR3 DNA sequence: TGTGCCAGCAGCGGATGGGGGAGGGGGAAGAACACTGAAGCTTTCTTT. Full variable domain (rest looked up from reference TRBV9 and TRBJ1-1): DSGVTQTPKHLITATGQRVTLRCSPRSGDLSVYWYQQSLDQGLQFLIQYYNGEERAKGNILERFSAQQFPDLHSELNLSSLELGDSALYFCASSGWGRGKNTEAFFGQGTRLTVV.

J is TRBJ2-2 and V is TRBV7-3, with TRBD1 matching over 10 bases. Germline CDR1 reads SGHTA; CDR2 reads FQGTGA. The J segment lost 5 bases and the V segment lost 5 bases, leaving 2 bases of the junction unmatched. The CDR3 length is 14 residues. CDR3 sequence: CASSRQGATGELFF. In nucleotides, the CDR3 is TGTGCCAGCAGCCGACAGGGGGCGACCGGGGAGCTGTTTTTT.

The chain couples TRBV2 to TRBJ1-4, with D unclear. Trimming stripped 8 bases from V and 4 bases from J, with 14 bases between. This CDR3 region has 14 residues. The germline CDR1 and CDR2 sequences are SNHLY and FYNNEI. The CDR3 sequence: CASSSRGSNEKLFF. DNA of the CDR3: TGTGCCAGCTCTTCCCGGGGTAGTAATGAAAAACTGTTTTTT.

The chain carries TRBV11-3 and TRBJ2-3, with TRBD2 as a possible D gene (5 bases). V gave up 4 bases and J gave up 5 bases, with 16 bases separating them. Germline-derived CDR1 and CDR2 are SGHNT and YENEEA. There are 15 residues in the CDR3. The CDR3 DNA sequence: TGTGCCAGCAGCTCTCTGTCCCTAAGCGGAGATACGCAGTATTTT. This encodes CASSSLSLSGDTQYF.

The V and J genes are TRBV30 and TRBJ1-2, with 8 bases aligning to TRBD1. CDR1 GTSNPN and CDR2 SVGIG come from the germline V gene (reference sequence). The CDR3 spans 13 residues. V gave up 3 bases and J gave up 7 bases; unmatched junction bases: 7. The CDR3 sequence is CAWRRDRPRGYTF. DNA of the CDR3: TGTGCCTGGAGGAGGGACAGGCCGCGTGGCTACACCTTC.

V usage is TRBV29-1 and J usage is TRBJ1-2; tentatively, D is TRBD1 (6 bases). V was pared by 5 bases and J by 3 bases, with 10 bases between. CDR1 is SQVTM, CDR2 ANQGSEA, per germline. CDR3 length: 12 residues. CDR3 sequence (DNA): TGCAGCGTTACAGGGTTGGACTATGGCTACACCTTC. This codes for CSVTGLDYGYTF. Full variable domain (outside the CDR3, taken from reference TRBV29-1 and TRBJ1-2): SAVISQKPSRDICQRGTSLTIQCQVDSQVTMMFWYRQQPGQSLTLIATANQGSEATYESGFVIDKFPISRPNLTFSTLTVSNMSPEDSSIYLCSVTGLDYGYTFGSGTRLTVV.

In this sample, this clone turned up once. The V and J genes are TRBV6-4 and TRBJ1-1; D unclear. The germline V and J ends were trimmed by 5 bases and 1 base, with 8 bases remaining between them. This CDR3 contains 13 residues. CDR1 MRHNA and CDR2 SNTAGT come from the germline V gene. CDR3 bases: TGTGCCAGCAGTTTAGCTACGAACACTGAAGCTTTCTTT. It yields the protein CASSLATNTEAFF.

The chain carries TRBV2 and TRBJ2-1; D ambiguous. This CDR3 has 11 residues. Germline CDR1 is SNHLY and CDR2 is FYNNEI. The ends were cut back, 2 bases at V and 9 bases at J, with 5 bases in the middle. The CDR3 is CASSETREQFF. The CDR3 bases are TGTGCCAGCAGTGAAACACGTGAGCAGTTCTTC.

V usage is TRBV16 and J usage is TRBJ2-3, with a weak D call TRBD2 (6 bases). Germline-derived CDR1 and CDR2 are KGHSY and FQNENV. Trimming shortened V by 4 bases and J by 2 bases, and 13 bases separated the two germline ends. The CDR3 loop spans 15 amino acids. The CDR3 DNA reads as TGTGCCAGCAGCCTACGGGGGTTCGACACAGATACGCAGTATTTT. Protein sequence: CASSLRGFDTDTQYF.

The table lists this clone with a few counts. Here the CDR3 reads CAISFARGVNTEAFF. The CDR3 region has the DNA TGTGCCATTTCTTTCGCCAGGGGGGTGAACACTGAAGCTTTCTTT. This rearrangement joins TRBV10-3 to TRBJ1-1; 7 nucleotides line up with TRBD1. Germline V gives CDR1 ENHRY, CDR2 SYGVKD. V lost 9 bases, J lost 0 bases, and 10 bases stayed unmatched. CDR3 length: 15 residues.

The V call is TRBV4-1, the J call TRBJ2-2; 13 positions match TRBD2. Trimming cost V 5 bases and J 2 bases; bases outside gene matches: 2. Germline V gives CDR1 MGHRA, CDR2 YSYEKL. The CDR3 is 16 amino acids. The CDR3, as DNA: TGCGCCAGCAGCGGACTAGCGGGAGCTAACACCGGGGAGCTGTTTTTT. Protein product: CASSGLAGANTGELFF.

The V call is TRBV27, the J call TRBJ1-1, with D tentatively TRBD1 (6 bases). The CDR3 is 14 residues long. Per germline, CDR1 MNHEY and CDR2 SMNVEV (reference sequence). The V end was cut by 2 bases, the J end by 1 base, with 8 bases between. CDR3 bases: TGTGCCAGCAGTTTAACAGGGCGGAACACTGAAGCTTTCTTT. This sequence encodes CASSLTGRNTEAFF.

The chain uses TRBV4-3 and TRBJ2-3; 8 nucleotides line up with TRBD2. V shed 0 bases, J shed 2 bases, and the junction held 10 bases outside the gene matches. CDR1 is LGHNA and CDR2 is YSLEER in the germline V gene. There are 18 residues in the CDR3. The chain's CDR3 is CASSQDQLPAGDTDTQYF. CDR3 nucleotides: TGCGCCAGCAGCCAAGATCAACTCCCAGCGGGAGACACAGATACGCAGTATTTT.

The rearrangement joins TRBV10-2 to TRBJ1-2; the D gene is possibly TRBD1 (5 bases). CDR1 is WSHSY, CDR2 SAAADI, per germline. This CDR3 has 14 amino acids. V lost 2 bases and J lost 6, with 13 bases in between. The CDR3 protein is CASSEQGFGDGYTF. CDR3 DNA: TGCGCCAGCAGTGAGCAGGGTTTCGGTGATGGCTACACCTTC.

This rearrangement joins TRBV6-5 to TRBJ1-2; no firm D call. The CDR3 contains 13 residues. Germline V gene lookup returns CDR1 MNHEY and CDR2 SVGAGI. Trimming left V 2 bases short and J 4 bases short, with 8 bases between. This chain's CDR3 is CASSYPAGYGYTF. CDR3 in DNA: TGTGCCAGCAGTTACCCCGCCGGCTATGGCTACACCTTC.

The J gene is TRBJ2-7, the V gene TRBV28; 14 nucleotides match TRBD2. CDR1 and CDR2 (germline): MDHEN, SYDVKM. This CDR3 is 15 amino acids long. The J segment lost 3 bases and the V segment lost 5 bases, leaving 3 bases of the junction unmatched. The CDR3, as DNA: TGTGCCAGCAGTACGGGACTAGCGGGGGACTACGAGCAGTACTTC. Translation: CASSTGLAGDYEQYF.

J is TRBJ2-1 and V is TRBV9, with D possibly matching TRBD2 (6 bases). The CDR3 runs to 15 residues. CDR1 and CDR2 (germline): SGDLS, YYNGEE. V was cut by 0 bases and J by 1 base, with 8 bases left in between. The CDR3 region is CASSVGAGSYNEQFF. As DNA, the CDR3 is TGTGCCAGCAGCGTAGGCGCGGGGTCCTACAATGAGCAGTTCTTC. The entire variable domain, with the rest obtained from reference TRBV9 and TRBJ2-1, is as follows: DSGVTQTPKHLITATGQRVTLRCSPRSGDLSVYWYQQSLDQGLQFLIQYYNGEERAKGNILERFSAQQFPDLHSELNLSSLELGDSALYFCASSVGAGSYNEQFFGPGTRLTVL.

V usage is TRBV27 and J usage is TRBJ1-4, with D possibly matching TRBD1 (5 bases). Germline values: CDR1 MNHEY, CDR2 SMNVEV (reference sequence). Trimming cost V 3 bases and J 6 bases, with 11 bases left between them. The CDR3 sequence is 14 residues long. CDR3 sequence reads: CASSFRGEHEKLFF. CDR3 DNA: TGTGCCAGCAGTTTTCGGGGGGAACATGAAAAACTGTTTTTT.

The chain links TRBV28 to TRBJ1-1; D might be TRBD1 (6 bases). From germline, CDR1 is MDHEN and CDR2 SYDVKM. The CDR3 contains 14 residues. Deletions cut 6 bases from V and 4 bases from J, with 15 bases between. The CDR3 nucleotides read TGTGCCAGCAGGTTGTTGGGGGCGGCCACTGAAGCTTTCTTT. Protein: CASRLLGAATEAFF. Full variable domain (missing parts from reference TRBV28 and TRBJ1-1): DVKVTQSSRYLVKRTGEKVFLECVQDMDHENMFWYRQDPGLGLRLIYFSYDVKMKEKGDIPEGYSVSREKKERFSLILESASTNQTSMYLCASRLLGAATEAFFGQGTRLTVV.

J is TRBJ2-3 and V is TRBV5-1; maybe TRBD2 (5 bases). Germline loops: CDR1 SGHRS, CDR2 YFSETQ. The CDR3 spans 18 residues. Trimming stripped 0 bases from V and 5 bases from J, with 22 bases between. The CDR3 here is CASSLGLSGMLKGDTQYF. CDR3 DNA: TGCGCCAGCAGCTTGGGTCTTTCCGGGATGCTAAAAGGAGATACGCAGTATTTT. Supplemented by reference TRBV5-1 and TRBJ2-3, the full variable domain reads KAGVTQTPRYLIKTRGQQVTLSCSPISGHRSVSWYQQTPGQGLQFLFEYFSETQRNKGNFPGRFSGRQFSNSRSEMNVSTLELGDSALYLCASSLGLSGMLKGDTQYFGPGTRLTVL.

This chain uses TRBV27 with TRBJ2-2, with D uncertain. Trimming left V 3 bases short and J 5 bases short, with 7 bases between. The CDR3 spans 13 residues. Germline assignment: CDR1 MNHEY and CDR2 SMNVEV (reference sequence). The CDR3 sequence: CASSFSRTGELFF. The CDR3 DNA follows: TGTGCCAGCAGTTTCTCCAGGACCGGGGAGCTGTTTTTT.

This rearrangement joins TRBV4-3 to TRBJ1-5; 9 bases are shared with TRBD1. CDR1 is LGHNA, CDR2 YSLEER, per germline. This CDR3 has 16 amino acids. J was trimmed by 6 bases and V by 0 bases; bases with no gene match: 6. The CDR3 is CASSQEIRDRVQPQHF. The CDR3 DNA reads TGCGCCAGCAGCCAAGAAATACGGGACAGGGTTCAGCCCCAGCATTTT.

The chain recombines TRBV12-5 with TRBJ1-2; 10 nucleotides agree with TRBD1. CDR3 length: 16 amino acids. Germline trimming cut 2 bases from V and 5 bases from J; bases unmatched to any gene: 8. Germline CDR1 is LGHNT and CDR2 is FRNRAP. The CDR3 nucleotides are TGTGCTAGTGGTTTGTTCCGGGACAGGGGACAATATGGCTACACCTTC. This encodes CASGLFRDRGQYGYTF. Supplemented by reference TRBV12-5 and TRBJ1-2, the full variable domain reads DARVTQTPRHKVTEMGQEVTMRCQPILGHNTVFWYRQTMMQGLELLAYFRNRAPLDDSGMPKDRFSAEMPDATLATLKIQPSEPRDSAVYFCASGLFRDRGQYGYTFGSGTRLTVV.